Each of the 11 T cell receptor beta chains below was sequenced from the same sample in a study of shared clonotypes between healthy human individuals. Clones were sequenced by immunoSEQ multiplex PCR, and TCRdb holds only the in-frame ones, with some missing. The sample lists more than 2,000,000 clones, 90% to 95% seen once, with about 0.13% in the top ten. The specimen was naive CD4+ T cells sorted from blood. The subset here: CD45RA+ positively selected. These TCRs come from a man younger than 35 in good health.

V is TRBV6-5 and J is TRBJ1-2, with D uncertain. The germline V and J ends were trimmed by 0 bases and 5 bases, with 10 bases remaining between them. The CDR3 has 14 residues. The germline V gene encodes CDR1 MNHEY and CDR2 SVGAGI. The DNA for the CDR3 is TGTGCCAGCAGTTACTCGGCCATTGGGTATGGCTACACCTTC. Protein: CASSYSAIGYGYTF.

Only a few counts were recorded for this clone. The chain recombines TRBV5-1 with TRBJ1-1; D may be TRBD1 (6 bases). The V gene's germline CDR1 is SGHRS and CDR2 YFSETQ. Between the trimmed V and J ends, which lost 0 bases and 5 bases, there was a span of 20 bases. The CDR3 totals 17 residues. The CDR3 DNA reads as TGCGCCAGCAGCTTGGGGCGGGACAACGGTGGAGGAACTGAAGCTTTCTTT. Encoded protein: CASSLGRDNGGGTEAFF.

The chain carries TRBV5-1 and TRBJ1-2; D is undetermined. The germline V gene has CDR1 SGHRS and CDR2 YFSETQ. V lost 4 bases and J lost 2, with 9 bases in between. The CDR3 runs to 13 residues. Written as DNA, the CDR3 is TGCGCCAGCAGCCCTCCCGTAAACTATGGCTACACCTTC. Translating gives CASSPPVNYGYTF.

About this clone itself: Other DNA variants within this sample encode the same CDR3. CDR3 sequence: CASSRDRNYEQYF. The CDR3 nucleotides read TGCGCCAGCAGCCGGGACCGCAACTACGAGCAGTACTTC. This rearrangement joins TRBV5-1 to TRBJ2-7; D could derive from TRBD1 or TRBD2 (5 bases each). Germline V lookup: CDR1 SGHRS, CDR2 YFSETQ. The CDR3 is 13 residues long. V was cut by 4 bases and J by 3 bases, with 11 bases left in between. Together with reference TRBV5-1 and TRBJ2-7, the CDR3 gives the full variable domain: KAGVTQTPRYLIKTRGQQVTLSCSPISGHRSVSWYQQTPGQGLQFLFEYFSETQRNKGNFPGRFSGRQFSNSRSEMNVSTLELGDSALYLCASSRDRNYEQYFGPGTRLTVT.

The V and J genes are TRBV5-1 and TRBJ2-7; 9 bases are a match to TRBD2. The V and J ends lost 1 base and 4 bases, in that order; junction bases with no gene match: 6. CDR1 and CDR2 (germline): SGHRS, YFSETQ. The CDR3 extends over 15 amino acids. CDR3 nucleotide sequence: TGCGCCAGCAGCTTGAGTCAAGCGGGAGGTTACGAGCAGTACTTC. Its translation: CASSLSQAGGYEQYF.

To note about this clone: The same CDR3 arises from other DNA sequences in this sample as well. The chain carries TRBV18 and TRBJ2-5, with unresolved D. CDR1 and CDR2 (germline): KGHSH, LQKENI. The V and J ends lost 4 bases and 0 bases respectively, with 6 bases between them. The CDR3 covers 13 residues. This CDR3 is CASSRTDQETQYF. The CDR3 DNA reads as TGTGCCAGCTCACGTACGGACCAAGAGACCCAGTACTTC.

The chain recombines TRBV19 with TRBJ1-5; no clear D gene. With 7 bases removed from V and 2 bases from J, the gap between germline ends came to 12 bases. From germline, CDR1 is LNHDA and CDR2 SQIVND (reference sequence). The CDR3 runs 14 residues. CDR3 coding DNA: TGTGCCAGTACCGTTTCGGCAGGCAATCAGCCCCAGCATTTT. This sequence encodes CASTVSAGNQPQHF.

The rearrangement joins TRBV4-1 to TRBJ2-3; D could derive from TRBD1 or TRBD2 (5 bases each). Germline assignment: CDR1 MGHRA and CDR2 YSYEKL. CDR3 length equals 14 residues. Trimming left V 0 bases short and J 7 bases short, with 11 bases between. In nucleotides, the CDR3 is TGCGCCAGCAGCCAAGACCCGGGACGGTATACGCAGTATTTT. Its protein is CASSQDPGRYTQYF.

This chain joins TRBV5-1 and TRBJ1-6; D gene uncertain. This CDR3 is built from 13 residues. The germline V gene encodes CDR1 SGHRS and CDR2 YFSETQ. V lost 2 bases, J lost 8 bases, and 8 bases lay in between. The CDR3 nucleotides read TGCGCCAGCAGCTTCTCCCCGGATTCACCCCTCCACTTT. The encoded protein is CASSFSPDSPLHF.

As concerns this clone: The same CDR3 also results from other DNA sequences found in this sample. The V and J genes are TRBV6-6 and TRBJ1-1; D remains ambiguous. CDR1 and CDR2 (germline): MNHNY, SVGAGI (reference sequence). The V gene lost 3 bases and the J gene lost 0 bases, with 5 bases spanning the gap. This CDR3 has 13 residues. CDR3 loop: CASSYSLNTEAFF. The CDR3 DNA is TGTGCCAGCAGTTATAGTTTGAACACTGAAGCTTTCTTT.

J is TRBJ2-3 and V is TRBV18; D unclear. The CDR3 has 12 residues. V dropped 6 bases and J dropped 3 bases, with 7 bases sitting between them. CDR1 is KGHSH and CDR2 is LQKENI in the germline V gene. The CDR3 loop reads CASSNPTDTQYF. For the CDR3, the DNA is TGTGCCAGCTCGAACCCTACAGATACGCAGTATTTT.